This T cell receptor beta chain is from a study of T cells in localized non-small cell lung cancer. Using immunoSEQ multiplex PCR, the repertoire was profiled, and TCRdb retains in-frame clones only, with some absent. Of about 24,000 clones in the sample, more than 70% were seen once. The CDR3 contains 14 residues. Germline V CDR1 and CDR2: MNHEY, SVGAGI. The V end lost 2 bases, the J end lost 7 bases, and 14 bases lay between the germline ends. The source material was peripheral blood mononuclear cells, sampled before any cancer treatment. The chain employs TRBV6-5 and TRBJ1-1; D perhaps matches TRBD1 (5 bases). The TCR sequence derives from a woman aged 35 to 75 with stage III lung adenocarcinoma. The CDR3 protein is CASSYPGRAGEAFF. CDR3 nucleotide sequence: TGTGCCAGCAGTTACCCCGGCAGGGCCGGTGAAGCTTTCTTT.